The entry that follows covers one T cell receptor beta chain sequence. Its specificity is not known. The CDR3 has 15 amino acids. CDR1 and CDR2 from the germline V gene are MGHDK and SYGVNS. Trimming pared 5 bases from V and 4 bases from J, leaving 17 bases between. This specimen belongs to a study of shared clonotypes between healthy human individuals. Study-level findings and limits: A reduction in generation probabilities was seen for non-shared clonotypes relative to those shared by all four donors.

Here immunoSEQ multiplex PCR was the method, and the copy in TCRdb shows in-frame clones only, minus some. The table shows around 1.1 million clones, with approximately 80% occurring only once. Sequenced material: memory CD4+ T cells from PBMCs. Stated subset: CD45RA-negative fraction. The V and J genes are TRBV25-1 and TRBJ1-2; maybe TRBD1 (6 bases). This TCR was recovered from a man between 18 and 29 years old in good health. Some clones in this sample may be carry-over from other donors' samples. The CDR3 DNA is TGTGCCAGCAGTAGTCAGGGGCGCTTAGTCTATGGCTACACCTTC. Translating gives CASSSQGRLVYGYTF.